Listed below are T cell receptor beta chains from one sample, sequenced in a study of blood T cell repertoires in COVID-19. Repertoires were generated with immunoSEQ multiplex PCR, while TCRdb's copy carries only in-frame clones and drops some. The table lists about 480,000 clones, roughly 89% of them singletons. Material for sequencing was peripheral blood. Every receptor here comes from a man between 18 and 35 years old with COVID-19, enrolled during active disease. Each CDR3 is given with its conserved first and last residue. A D gene is named only where the DNA matches it firmly.

CDR3aa	d_gene	v_gene	j_gene
CASSLSTGRTQHF	TRBD1	TRBV5-6	TRBJ1-5
CAWRPSGRLETQYF	TRBD2	TRBV30	TRBJ2-5
CASRRGTGGNTIYF	-	TRBV19	TRBJ1-3
CASKKTGNTGELFF	-	TRBV10-1	TRBJ2-2
CASSHRGQGAKGYEQFF	TRBD1	TRBV19	TRBJ2-1
CASSYETAARETQYF	-	TRBV6-5	TRBJ2-5
CASFRGRGNIQYF	TRBD1	TRBV2	TRBJ2-4
CASSSPTVNQPQHF	-	TRBV6-2/TRBV6-3	TRBJ1-5
CASSPGTTYGYTF	-	TRBV18	TRBJ1-2
CASSLRLEGTNEQFF	-	TRBV7-8	TRBJ2-1
CASSETLNYGYTF	-	TRBV12-3/TRBV12-4	TRBJ1-2
CASSLGQQETQYF	-	TRBV7-2	TRBJ2-5
CASSESRSGELFF	-	TRBV25-1	TRBJ2-2
CASSYIVLAGRYEQYF	TRBD2	TRBV6-5	TRBJ2-7
CASSEFNNYGYTF	-	TRBV6-1	TRBJ1-2
CATSGVHNSPLHF	-	TRBV30	TRBJ1-6
CARGGTLGETQYF	-	TRBV21-1	TRBJ2-5
CATSEAGTGGNSPLHF	TRBD1	TRBV24-1	TRBJ1-6
CASSRTGAQDTQYF	TRBD1	TRBV3-1/TRBV3-2	TRBJ2-3
CASSPLGQGGYF	TRBD1	TRBV11-1	TRBJ2-5
CATSEGFGASNQPQHF	-	TRBV24-1	TRBJ1-5
CASSPPGGSEQFF	-	TRBV7-9	TRBJ2-1